The 23 T cell receptor beta chains in this list originate from one sample, sequenced in a study of blood T cell repertoires in COVID-19. This table comes from immunoSEQ multiplex PCR, and its TCRdb copy is limited to in-frame clones, with some not included. The sample includes some 390,000 clones, around 84% seen only once; the top ten take 3%. The sample consisted of peripheral blood. These receptors were taken from a human donor in a cohort sampled during active COVID-19.

The rearrangement joins TRBV5-8 to TRBJ1-5; 7 bases align to TRBD1. V shed 4 bases and J 7 bases; nucleotides not matched to a gene: 11. Germline assignment: CDR1 SGHTS and CDR2 YDEGEE. This CDR3 comprises 15 residues. CDR3 in amino acids: CASSPGTDGRQPQHF. CDR3 DNA: TGTGCCAGCAGCCCTGGGACAGATGGGCGGCAGCCCCAGCATTTT.

The J gene is TRBJ1-1, the V gene TRBV30; a weak D match, TRBD1 (5 bases). The CDR3 spans 13 residues. CDR1 is GTSNPN, CDR2 SVGIG, per germline (reference sequence). V dropped 3 bases and J dropped 1 base, with 9 bases sitting between them. The CDR3 here is CAWSTQGNTEAFF. The CDR3 DNA reads as TGTGCCTGGAGCACTCAGGGGAACACTGAAGCTTTCTTT. The full variable domain, with the rest looked up from reference TRBV30 and TRBJ1-1, is SQTIHQWPATLVQPVGSPLSLECTVEGTSNPNLYWYRQAAGRGLQLLFYSVGIGQISSEVPQNLSASRPQDRQFILSSKKLLLSDSGFYLCAWSTQGNTEAFFGQGTRLTVV.

V is TRBV5-1 and J is TRBJ1-2; no firm D call. Germline CDR1 SGHRS, CDR2 YFSETQ. The length of the CDR3 is 16 residues. V lost 4 bases to trimming and J lost 5 bases, with 21 bases between them. CDR3 sequence reads: CASSPGEAIILYGYTF. The DNA of the CDR3 is TGCGCCAGCAGCCCTGGGGAGGCGATAATACTTTATGGCTACACCTTC.

This chain uses TRBV25-1 with TRBJ1-2; D uncertain. The CDR3 has 13 residues. The V and J ends lost 4 bases and 8 bases respectively, with 14 bases between them. The germline V gene has CDR1 MGHDK and CDR2 SYGVNS. The CDR3 sequence is CASSARGTFGYTF. In DNA form, the CDR3 reads TGTGCCAGCAGTGCCCGGGGTACTTTCGGCTACACCTTC.

J is TRBJ1-6 and V is TRBV4-2; D is perhaps TRBD1 (6 bases). Per the germline V gene, CDR1 is LGHNA and CDR2 is YNFKEQ. The V end was cut by 7 bases, the J end by 7 bases, with 14 bases between. CDR3 length: 14 amino acids. DNA for the CDR3: TGTGCCAGCAACCGGATAGGGGGAAATTCACCCCTCCACTTT. Encoded protein: CASNRIGGNSPLHF.

The gene calls are TRBV28 and TRBJ2-5, with unresolved D. Germline V gene data show CDR1 as MDHEN and CDR2 as SYDVKM. This CDR3 comprises 13 residues. V was clipped by 2 bases and J by 4 bases, with 8 bases between them. The CDR3 here is CASSLPGRETQYF. The CDR3 nucleotides are TGTGCCAGCAGTTTACCAGGTCGAGAGACCCAGTACTTC.

The V gene is TRBV20-1, the J gene TRBJ2-1; 10 bases map to TRBD2. The CDR3 covers 14 residues. The J segment lost 6 bases and the V segment lost 3 bases, leaving 5 bases of the junction unmatched. The germline V gene has CDR1 DFQATT and CDR2 SNEGSKA (reference sequence). This CDR3 reads CSASPSGSLNEQFF. The DNA of the CDR3 is TGCAGTGCTAGTCCTAGCGGGAGCCTCAATGAGCAGTTCTTC.

The gene calls are TRBV12-3 or TRBV12-4 and TRBJ2-7, with D unresolved. The CDR3 has 13 amino acids. Deletions cut 5 bases from V and 2 bases from J, with 10 bases between. The CDR3 bases are TGTGCCAGCAGTCCGACTGGCACCTACGAGCAGTACTTC. This translates into CASSPTGTYEQYF.

The chain is built from TRBV11-2 and TRBJ1-1, with D unclear. Trimming removed 8 bases at V and 0 bases at J, with 7 bases between. The germline V gene has CDR1 SGHAT and CDR2 FQNNGV. The length of the CDR3 is 12 residues. This chain's CDR3 is CASGELNTEAFF. The CDR3 bases are TGTGCCAGCGGGGAGTTGAACACTGAAGCTTTCTTT.

This rearrangement joins TRBV6-2 or TRBV6-3 to TRBJ2-2; TRBD2 agrees at 9 bases. V shed 1 base, J shed 7 bases, and the junction held 1 base outside the gene matches. The germline gives CDR1 MNHEY, CDR2 SVGEGT. The CDR3 contains 14 residues. CDR3 amino acids: CASSYYSGGGELFF. As DNA, the CDR3 is TGTGCCAGCAGTTACTATAGCGGGGGCGGGGAGCTGTTTTTT.

This clone came up a few times. V is TRBV5-1 and J is TRBJ1-3; TRBD1 agrees at 9 bases. Trimming took 8 bases from V and 3 from J; bases not matched to a gene: 9. This CDR3 region has 15 residues. Looked up from germline, CDR1 is SGHRS and CDR2 is YFSETQ. CDR3: CASKPGQGLGNTIYF. CDR3 coding DNA: TGCGCCAGTAAACCGGGACAGGGACTTGGAAACACCATATATTTT.

This rearrangement joins TRBV5-6 to TRBJ1-6; the D gene is possibly TRBD1 (5 bases). The CDR3 has 18 residues. The V end lost 0 bases, the J end lost 7 bases, and 20 bases lay between the germline ends. In germline, CDR1 is SGHDT, CDR2 YYEEEE. CDR3 residues: CASSLDYTPRVGNSPLHF. Here the CDR3 DNA reads TGTGCCAGCAGCTTGGACTATACTCCCAGGGTGGGGAATTCACCCCTCCACTTT.

The rearrangement links TRBV11-2 to TRBJ1-6; D may be TRBD1 (6 bases). Germline V gene sequence: CDR1 SGHAT, CDR2 FQNNGV. Trimming shortened V by 5 bases and J by 15 bases, and 17 bases separated the two germline ends. The CDR3 covers 13 residues. This CDR3 reads CASSLTGNNVLHF. Written as DNA, the CDR3 is TGTGCCAGCAGCCTAACAGGGAACAACGTCCTCCACTTT. Looking up the rest from reference TRBV11-2 and TRBJ1-6 gives the full variable domain: EAGVAQSPRYKIIEKRQSVAFWCNPISGHATLYWYQQILGQGPKLLIQFQNNGVVDDSQLPKDRFSAERLKGVDSTLKIQPAKLEDSAVYLCASSLTGNNVLHFGNGTRLTVT.

The rearrangement joins TRBV30 to TRBJ1-3, with 8 bases aligning to TRBD1. Germline V lookup: CDR1 GTSNPN, CDR2 SVGIG (reference sequence). V shed 2 bases, J shed 2 bases, and the junction held 5 bases outside the gene matches. This CDR3 comprises 15 residues. The DNA of the CDR3 is TGTGCCTGGAGTCAAGGACAGGGTCCTGGAAACACCATATATTTT. This sequence encodes CAWSQGQGPGNTIYF.

This rearrangement joins TRBV5-1 to TRBJ1-1; D unresolved. CDR3 length: 14 amino acids. Trimming cost V 4 bases and J 0 bases, with 10 bases left between them. Germline CDR1 and CDR2: SGHRS and YFSETQ. This CDR3 is CASSLSLLNTEAFF. Here the CDR3 DNA reads TGCGCCAGCAGCCTCAGTTTGTTGAACACTGAAGCTTTCTTT.

V is TRBV4-2 and J is TRBJ2-5; 10 nucleotides agree with TRBD1. CDR1 is LGHNA and CDR2 is YNFKEQ in the germline V gene. The length of the CDR3 is 18 residues. Trimming at V came to 0 bases and at J to 1 base, leaving 8 bases not matched to a gene. Written as DNA, the CDR3 is TGTGCCAGCAGCCAAGACCCGACAGGGGGCCAGTTCCAAGAGACCCAGTACTTC. This encodes CASSQDPTGGQFQETQYF.

The CDR3 reads CASSVGQGAYGDTQYF. Here the CDR3 DNA reads TGTGCCAGCAGCGTGGGACAGGGGGCGTACGGAGATACGCAGTATTTT. The chain is built from TRBV9 and TRBJ2-3, with 12 bases fitting TRBD1. CDR3 length equals 16 residues. The V and J ends lost 2 bases and 5 bases, in that order; junction bases with no gene match: 6. Germline V gene data show CDR1 as SGDLS and CDR2 as YYNGEE.

V usage is TRBV7-6 and J usage is TRBJ2-1; 13 bases map to TRBD2. The CDR3 extends over 15 amino acids. Germline CDR1 reads SGHVS; CDR2 reads FNYEAQ. V lost 5 bases, J lost 7 bases, and 5 bases stayed unmatched. Here the CDR3 DNA reads TGTGCCAGCAGCCCTAGGACTAGCGGGAGAAATGAGCAGTTCTTC. It codes for CASSPRTSGRNEQFF.

The CDR3 region has the DNA TGTGCCAGCAGTGACGGGACAGCAACTAATGAAAAACTGTTTTTT. Its translation: CASSDGTATNEKLFF. The chain joins TRBV6-1 to TRBJ1-4, with 7 bases identical to TRBD1. The CDR3 is 15 amino acids. Germline V gene sequence: CDR1 MNHNS, CDR2 SASEGT. V dropped 3 bases and J dropped 0; count of bases not matched to a gene: 1.

V and J are TRBV5-4 and TRBJ2-3, with 7 bases aligning to TRBD1. The J segment lost 3 bases and the V segment lost 5 bases, leaving 6 bases of the junction unmatched. There are 14 residues in the CDR3. Germline CDR1 SGHNT, CDR2 YYREEE (reference sequence). As DNA, the CDR3 is TGTGCCAGCAGGTCGTGGACAGGAACAGATACGCAGTATTTT. Protein product: CASRSWTGTDTQYF.

The chain links TRBV11-2 to TRBJ1-1, with 8 bases matching TRBD1. CDR3 length equals 16 residues. Germline V lookup: CDR1 SGHAT, CDR2 FQNNGV. With 1 base clipped from V and 5 bases from J, the junction kept 9 bases outside the gene matches. DNA for the CDR3: TGTGCCAGCAGCTTAGGGACAGGGTATGGGGTAACTGAAGCTTTCTTT. Protein sequence: CASSLGTGYGVTEAFF.

This chain joins TRBV5-8 and TRBJ2-5, with 10 bases identical to TRBD2. V lost 4 bases and J lost 5; bases outside the gene matches: 5. CDR3 length equals 14 residues. Germline V gives CDR1 SGHTS, CDR2 YDEGEE. CDR3 DNA: TGTGCCAGCAGCCGGGGACTAGCGAGGGAGACCCAGTACTTC. Translated: CASSRGLARETQYF.

The chain couples TRBV19 to TRBJ1-4, with TRBD1 matching 7 bases. The germline V gene encodes CDR1 LNHDA and CDR2 SQIVND (reference sequence). The J segment lost 3 bases and the V segment lost 3 bases, leaving 10 bases of the junction unmatched. The CDR3 is 17 amino acids. The CDR3 bases are TGTGCCAGTAGTATGGATGCCCCGGGACAGCCTAATGAAAAACTGTTTTTT. Translation gives CASSMDAPGQPNEKLFF.